This TCR beta chain comes out of a study of blood T cell repertoires in COVID-19. Overall study: Sites across the United States, Italy and Spain contributed samples from acute and convalescent COVID-19. Sample material is recorded as cDNA or gDNA derived from T cells, B-cell-depleted T cells, or PBMCs.

V lost 6 bases, J lost 2 bases, and 2 bases stayed unmatched. In germline, CDR1 is MDHEN, CDR2 SYDVKM. This CDR3 spans 15 amino acids. Per the original methods: From reference gene primer amplification, estimates of nucleated cell counts were derived. The protocol was immunoSEQ multiplex PCR, while the TCRdb copy is restricted to in-frame clones and leaves out a portion. V and J calls and clone size are as listed in that table; D and trimming were resolved from the DNA. The sample consists of about 190,000 clones, 78% of them appearing once. This clonotype was sampled from a woman of 80 years or more with active or convalescent COVID-19. This chain connects TRBV28 to TRBJ2-6, with 9 bases matching TRBD1. Sequencing used peripheral blood. This chain's CDR3 is CASSRTGAGANVLTF. Written as DNA, the CDR3 is TGTGCCAGCAGCAGGACAGGGGCTGGGGCCAACGTCCTGACTTTC.